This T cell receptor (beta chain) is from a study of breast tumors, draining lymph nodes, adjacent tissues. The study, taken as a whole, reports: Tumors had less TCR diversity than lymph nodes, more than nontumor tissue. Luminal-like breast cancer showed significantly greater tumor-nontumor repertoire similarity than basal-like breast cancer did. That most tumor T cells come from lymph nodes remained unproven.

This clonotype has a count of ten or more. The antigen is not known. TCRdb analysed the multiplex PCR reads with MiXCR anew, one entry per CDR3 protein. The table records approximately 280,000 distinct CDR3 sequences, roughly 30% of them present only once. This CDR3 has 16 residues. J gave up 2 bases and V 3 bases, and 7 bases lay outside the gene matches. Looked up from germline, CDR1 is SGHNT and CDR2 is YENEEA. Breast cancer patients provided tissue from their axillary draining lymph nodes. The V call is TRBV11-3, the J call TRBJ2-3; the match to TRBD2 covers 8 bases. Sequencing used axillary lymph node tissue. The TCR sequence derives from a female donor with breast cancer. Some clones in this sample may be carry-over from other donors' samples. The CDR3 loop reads CASSFGAGENTDTQYF. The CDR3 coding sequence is TGTGCCAGCAGCTTCGGAGCGGGAGAGAACACAGATACGCAGTATTTT.